One sample yielded the 31 T cell receptor beta chains listed below, sequenced in a study of blood T cell repertoires in COVID-19. Libraries were prepared by immunoSEQ multiplex PCR; TCRdb keeps only in-frame clonotypes and omits some of them. Counted here are some 9,200 clones, over 70% occurring once; the ten biggest clones make up 7.4%. Material for sequencing was peripheral blood. All receptors derive from a man aged 65 to 79 with active COVID-19.

The chain carries TRBV4-1 and TRBJ1-2; 9 nucleotides agree with TRBD1. The CDR3 extends over 14 amino acids. Germline CDR1 reads MGHRA; CDR2 reads YSYEKL. The V gene end was trimmed by 4 bases and the J gene end by 8 bases; junction bases not matched to a gene: 8. Here the CDR3 DNA reads TGCGCCAGCAGCCCACAGGGGGCGAAGAGGGGCTACACCTTC. Amino acids: CASSPQGAKRGYTF.

The chain is built from TRBV4-1 and TRBJ2-6; 10 positions match TRBD1. CDR1 is MGHRA, CDR2 YSYEKL, per germline. V gave up 0 bases and J gave up 0 bases; unmatched junction bases: 2. The CDR3 consists of 18 residues. Here the CDR3 reads CASSQDRTGGSGANVLTF. DNA for the CDR3: TGCGCCAGCAGCCAAGATAGGACAGGGGGCTCTGGGGCCAACGTCCTGACTTTC.

V usage is TRBV6-4 and J usage is TRBJ2-1; 13 nucleotides agree with TRBD2. The CDR3 length is 16 residues. The V segment lost 6 bases and the J segment 8 bases; nucleotides outside the gene matches: 10. Germline CDR1 is MRHNA and CDR2 is SNTAGT. The DNA of the CDR3 is TGTGCCAGCAGCCCAAAGGGGACTAGCGGGACGCATGAGCAGTTCTTC. Protein sequence: CASSPKGTSGTHEQFF.

The rearrangement links TRBV2 to TRBJ2-1; 8 nucleotides agree with TRBD1. The CDR3 loop spans 15 amino acids. The junction had 16 bases not matched to a gene; V was cut back by 6 bases and J by 12 bases. Germline V lookup: CDR1 SNHLY, CDR2 FYNNEI. CDR3 sequence: CASSTGTGIATTQFF. The CDR3 nucleotides are TGTGCCAGCAGCACCGGGACAGGCATAGCGACCACGCAGTTCTTC. Filled out from reference TRBV2 and TRBJ2-1, the complete variable domain reads EPEVTQTPSHQVTQMGQEVILRCVPISNHLYFYWYRQILGQKVEFLVSFYNNEISEKSEIFDDQFSVERPDGSNFTLKIRSTKLEDSAMYFCASSTGTGIATTQFFGPGTRLTVL.

This clone was observed a handful of times. The CDR3 DNA reads TGTGCCACCAGCAGAGATCCCGGGTCCTACGAGCAGTACTTC. Translating it yields CATSRDPGSYEQYF. This chain joins TRBV15 and TRBJ2-7; D uncertain. Germline V gene lookup returns CDR1 LNHNV and CDR2 YYDKDF (reference sequence). The CDR3 extends over 14 amino acids. Trimming shortened V by 0 bases and J by 1 base, and 7 bases separated the two germline ends.

The chain combines TRBV18 with TRBJ2-7; D remains ambiguous. CDR3 length equals 13 residues. The germline V gene encodes CDR1 KGHSH and CDR2 LQKENI. Trimming cost V 1 base and J 4 bases, with 8 bases left between them. CDR3 region: CASSPRDFYEQYF. DNA of the CDR3: TGTGCCAGCTCACCACGCGATTTTTACGAGCAGTACTTC.

J is TRBJ2-7 and V is TRBV19, with D possibly matching TRBD1 (6 bases). The length of the CDR3 is 16 residues. V was pared by 3 bases and J by 2 bases, with 17 bases between. Germline V CDR1 and CDR2: LNHDA, SQIVND (reference sequence). The CDR3 DNA reads TGTGCCAGTAGTATGAGGGGGACACAGGGTGCCTACGAGCAGTACTTC. As protein: CASSMRGTQGAYEQYF.

The rearrangement joins TRBV7-8 to TRBJ2-5; D is perhaps TRBD1 (6 bases). There are 14 residues in the CDR3. Germline lookup yields CDR1 SGHVS and CDR2 FQNEAQ. V shed 6 bases and J shed 5 bases, with 16 bases lying between them. CDR3 DNA: TGTGCCAGCAGTGAACAGGGCCCCCGGGAGACCCAGTACTTC. This gives the protein CASSEQGPRETQYF.

The chain couples TRBV9 to TRBJ1-1; 12 positions match TRBD1. The CDR3 sequence is 14 residues long. The germline V gene has CDR1 SGDLS and CDR2 YYNGEE. The trim removed 2 bases at V and 11 bases at J, leaving 7 bases unmatched. CDR3 in amino acids: CASSVGQGAGRAFF. The CDR3 nucleotides read TGTGCCAGCAGCGTGGGACAGGGGGCGGGTAGGGCTTTCTTT.

The chain links TRBV28 to TRBJ2-3; D might be TRBD1 (6 bases). The ends were cut back, 4 bases at V and 2 bases at J, with 16 bases in the middle. The germline V gene encodes CDR1 MDHEN and CDR2 SYDVKM. The CDR3 contains 16 residues. CDR3 sequence reads: CASSSPRGGLTDTQYF. DNA for the CDR3: TGTGCCAGCAGTTCGCCCAGGGGCGGTCTCACAGATACGCAGTATTTT.

The chain carries TRBV6-6 and TRBJ1-5; D uncertain. V was pared by 7 bases and J by 0 bases, with 10 bases between. The CDR3 loop spans 14 amino acids. The V gene's germline CDR1 is MNHNY and CDR2 SVGAGI (reference sequence). The CDR3 sequence is CASNLGSSNQPQHF. Here the CDR3 DNA reads TGTGCCAGCAACTTGGGGAGTAGCAATCAGCCCCAGCATTTT.

The chain carries TRBV28 and TRBJ2-3; 11 bases map to TRBD2. This CDR3 comprises 21 residues. The germline gives CDR1 MDHEN, CDR2 SYDVKM. Unmatched junction bases numbered 19, after V lost 4 bases and J lost 1 base. Written as DNA, the CDR3 is TGTGCCAGCAGTTCCCGGGTAGGAGGGGGACTAGCGGTACGGGGCACAGATACGCAGTATTTT. Residues: CASSSRVGGGLAVRGTDTQYF.

V usage is TRBV15 and J usage is TRBJ2-1; 8 bases are a match to TRBD1. With 1 base clipped from V and 10 bases from J, the junction kept 6 bases outside the gene matches. The CDR3 is 14 residues long. CDR1 and CDR2 (germline): LNHNV, YYDKDF (reference sequence). DNA of the CDR3: TGTGCCACCAGCAGAGGACAGGGGTTAGTCGAGCAGTTCTTC. Its translation is CATSRGQGLVEQFF.

The chain couples TRBV4-3 to TRBJ1-2; 9 nucleotides line up with TRBD1. The CDR3 consists of 15 residues. Germline V gene lookup returns CDR1 LGHNA and CDR2 YSLEER. V shed 0 bases, J shed 4 bases, and the junction held 3 bases outside the gene matches. CDR3 nucleotides: TGCGCCAGCAGCCAAGAATGGGACAGGGCCTATGGCTACACCTTC. Its protein is CASSQEWDRAYGYTF.

The chain uses TRBV5-4 and TRBJ1-2, with 7 bases identical to TRBD1. Germline CDR1 reads SGHNT; CDR2 reads YYREEE (reference sequence). The trim removed 4 bases at V and 0 bases at J, leaving 6 bases unmatched. This CDR3 has 15 residues. The CDR3 spells CASSPTGASNYGYTF. The CDR3 nucleotides are TGTGCCAGCAGCCCTACAGGGGCGTCTAACTATGGCTACACCTTC.

CDR3 sequence reads: CASSLLPDRADTQYF. In DNA, the CDR3 is TGTGCCAGCAGCTTACTTCCCGATCGGGCAGATACGCAGTATTTT. The rearrangement links TRBV7-6 to TRBJ2-3; no clear D. CDR1 and CDR2 from the germline V gene are SGHVS and FNYEAQ. The CDR3 totals 15 residues. V was cut by 2 bases and J by 4 bases, with 13 bases left in between.

The chain couples TRBV14 to TRBJ2-5; no clear D. CDR1 SGHDN and CDR2 FVKESK come from the germline V gene. Deletions cut 0 bases from V and 7 bases from J, with 15 bases between. This CDR3 is built from 15 residues. The CDR3 region has the DNA TGTGCCAGCAGCCAAGATGAGGCTAGAATGGTGACCCAGTACTTC. Translation: CASSQDEARMVTQYF.

The chain has TRBV29-1 and TRBJ1-5, with 8 bases lining up with TRBD1. The V gene's germline CDR1 is SQVTM and CDR2 ANQGSEA. The length of the CDR3 is 13 residues. The trim removed 4 bases at V and 4 bases at J, leaving 3 bases unmatched. The CDR3, as DNA: TGCAGCGTTGGACAGGGGTCTAATCAGCCCCAGCATTTT. Protein sequence: CSVGQGSNQPQHF.

J is TRBJ2-1 and V is TRBV9; 14 nucleotides agree with TRBD2. This CDR3 is 14 amino acids long. Germline values: CDR1 SGDLS, CDR2 YYNGEE. Trimming cost V 3 bases and J 9 bases; bases outside gene matches: 2. DNA of the CDR3: TGTGCCAGCAGCGCCGGGACTAGCGGGGGTGAGCAGTTCTTC. This sequence encodes CASSAGTSGGEQFF.

This clone was seen a handful of times. The V gene is TRBV7-5, the J gene TRBJ2-1; TRBD2 is the table's D call, not checked against the DNA. TRBV7-5 is labeled a pseudogene. The CDR3 is 14 residues long. The CDR3 coding sequence is TGTGCCAGAAGCCTGACTAGCGGGTACAATGAGCAGTTCTTC. Residues: CARSLTSGYNEQFF.

This rearrangement joins TRBV13 to TRBJ2-4; the match to TRBD1 covers 12 bases. V lost 6 bases to trimming and J lost 1 base; unmatched junction nucleotides: 10. CDR3 length: 18 amino acids. Germline CDR1 is PRHDT and CDR2 is FYEKMQ (reference sequence). The CDR3 sequence is CASSSAPGTGGAKNIQYF. DNA for the CDR3: TGTGCCAGCAGTTCAGCCCCCGGGACAGGGGGCGCCAAAAACATTCAGTACTTC.

The chain carries TRBV30 and TRBJ2-1; 11 bases map to TRBD1. With 6 bases clipped from V and 4 bases from J, the junction kept 14 bases outside the gene matches. This CDR3 comprises 17 residues. The V gene's germline CDR1 is GTSNPN and CDR2 SVGIG (reference sequence). In DNA, the CDR3 is TGTGCCTGCTCGACGGGGACAGGGGGGCTTTCTTACAATGAGCAGTTCTTC. Its protein product is CACSTGTGGLSYNEQFF.

This chain uses TRBV6-6 with TRBJ1-6; 10 bases map to TRBD1. This CDR3 spans 15 amino acids. V trimming: 8 bases; J trimming: 5 bases; junction bases outside the gene matches: 6. Germline assignment: CDR1 MNHNY and CDR2 SVGAGI (reference sequence). The CDR3 coding sequence is TGTGCCAGCCGACCCGGGACAGGGGATAATTCACCCCTCCACTTT. It is translated as CASRPGTGDNSPLHF.

The J gene is TRBJ2-4, the V gene TRBV4-1, with a possible D match to TRBD1 (6 bases). V was pared by 0 bases and J by 3 bases, with 15 bases between. CDR1 MGHRA and CDR2 YSYEKL come from the germline V gene. The length of the CDR3 is 17 residues. The CDR3 protein is CASSQDRGSLGKNIQYF. CDR3 nucleotides: TGCGCCAGCAGCCAAGATAGGGGGAGCCTTGGCAAAAACATTCAGTACTTC.

With regard to this clone: Because the CDR3's place on the DNA is in doubt, the DNA is left out and the CDR3 is given as listed by TCRdb. The J gene is TRBJ1-4, the V gene TRBV30. The germline gives CDR1 GTSNPN, CDR2 SVGIG (reference sequence). The CDR3 length is 15 residues, termini included. The chain's CDR3 is CAWSVSLLTNEKLFF.

A word on this clone: Other DNA sequences in the sample encode the same CDR3. The genes are TRBV6-5 and TRBJ2-7; D ambiguous. Germline CDR1 MNHEY, CDR2 SVGAGI. The CDR3 totals 13 residues. V gave up 0 bases and J gave up 1 base, with 4 bases separating them. The CDR3 loop reads CASSYSSSYEQYF. In DNA form, the CDR3 reads TGTGCCAGCAGTTACTCCAGTTCCTACGAGCAGTACTTC.

This chain joins TRBV2 and TRBJ2-2; D perhaps matches TRBD2 (6 bases). The V end was cut by 6 bases, the J end by 5 bases, with 16 bases between. CDR3 length: 15 amino acids. The germline gives CDR1 SNHLY, CDR2 FYNNEI. The CDR3 region is CASRSWRDRTGELFF. In DNA, the CDR3 is TGTGCCAGCAGGAGTTGGCGGGATCGAACCGGGGAGCTGTTTTTT.

The chain is built from TRBV11-2 and TRBJ1-1; D perhaps matches TRBD1 (5 bases). In germline, CDR1 is SGHAT, CDR2 FQNNGV. The germline V and J ends were trimmed by 5 bases and 3 bases, with 19 bases remaining between them. The CDR3 sequence is 16 residues long. CDR3 protein: CASSPGLGLGDTEAFF. DNA of the CDR3: TGTGCCAGCAGCCCGGGACTTGGCTTAGGGGACACTGAAGCTTTCTTT.

This clone was recorded once. The rearrangement links TRBV24-1 to TRBJ1-2; the D gene is possibly TRBD1 (5 bases). The V end lost 1 base, the J end lost 1 base, and 12 bases lay between the germline ends. This CDR3 comprises 16 residues. Germline CDR1 KGHDR, CDR2 SFDVKD. The CDR3 loop reads CATSDFRGGGNYGYTF. The DNA of the CDR3 is TGTGCCACCAGTGATTTTCGGGGCGGGGGTAACTATGGCTACACCTTC.

V gene TRBV24-1 combines with J gene TRBJ2-3, with 7 bases that match TRBD1. V was pared by 1 base and J by 5 bases, with 5 bases of the junction left unmatched. This CDR3 spans 15 amino acids. CDR1 KGHDR and CDR2 SFDVKD come from the germline V gene. The CDR3 here is CATSDFGTGEDTQYF. CDR3 nucleotides: TGTGCCACCAGTGATTTTGGAACAGGGGAAGATACGCAGTATTTT.

V is TRBV19 and J is TRBJ1-5; the D gene is possibly TRBD1 (5 bases). The germline V gene has CDR1 LNHDA and CDR2 SQIVND (reference sequence). V was clipped by 4 bases and J by 2 bases, with 9 bases between them. The CDR3 is 14 residues long. CDR3 region: CASSKEGGNQPQHF. The DNA for the CDR3 is TGTGCCAGTAGTAAGGAAGGGGGCAATCAGCCCCAGCATTTT.